These 32 T cell receptor beta chains share one sample of origin, sequenced in a study of cytomegalovirus exposure and HLA in healthy donors. Both 60 Vbeta primers and 13 Jbeta primers went into the PCR. Clones were sequenced by immunoSEQ multiplex PCR, and TCRdb holds only the in-frame ones, with some missing. The sample shows around 110,000 clones, around 70% of them seen only once. Sequencing was carried out using PBMCs. These receptors were obtained from a boy aged 5-17 years in good health and CMV-seronegative.

CDR3 bases: TGTGCCAGCACTAGCGGGAGTAGAGAGACCCAGTACTTC. Its translation is CASTSGSRETQYF. This sequence joins TRBV2 and TRBJ2-5; 10 bases fit TRBD2. Germline loops: CDR1 SNHLY, CDR2 FYNNEI. The CDR3 sequence is 13 residues long. Trimming took 7 bases from V and 4 from J; bases not matched to a gene: 3. The full variable domain, with the rest looked up from reference TRBV2 and TRBJ2-5, is EPEVTQTPSHQVTQMGQEVILRCVPISNHLYFYWYRQILGQKVEFLVSFYNNEISEKSEIFDDQFSVERPDGSNFTLKIRSTKLEDSAMYFCASTSGSRETQYFGPGTRLLVL.

DNA of the CDR3: TGTGCCAGCAGCTTAGGGGGACAGACCTACGAGCAGTACTTC. Protein product: CASSLGGQTYEQYF. This rearrangement joins TRBV7-3 to TRBJ2-7, with TRBD1 matching over 7 bases. The germline V gene encodes CDR1 SGHTA and CDR2 FQGTGA. V shed 2 bases, J shed 2 bases, and the junction held 3 bases outside the gene matches. This CDR3 comprises 14 residues.

This chain links TRBV5-4 with TRBJ1-1; perhaps TRBD1 as D (5 bases). CDR1 is SGHNT and CDR2 is YYREEE in the germline V gene (reference sequence). The CDR3 sequence is 16 residues long. Deletions cut 2 bases from V and 1 base from J, with 15 bases between. The DNA for the CDR3 is TGTGCCAGCAGCTTAGGGACTCTGGGTCCGAACACTGAAGCTTTCTTT. It encodes CASSLGTLGPNTEAFF.

The rearrangement uses TRBV2 and TRBJ1-3; 7 bases are shared with TRBD1. Trimming cost V 1 base and J 4 bases; bases outside gene matches: 4. The germline CDR1 and CDR2 sequences are SNHLY and FYNNEI. This CDR3 is built from 15 residues. The CDR3, as DNA: TGTGCCAGCAGTGAAGAGGGGGCGAAGGGAAACACCATATATTTT. This gives the protein CASSEEGAKGNTIYF.

A remark on this clone: The junction shows a germline mismatch at one end, possibly a read error. V gene TRBV6-1 combines with J gene TRBJ2-2; 8 nucleotides agree with TRBD1. The CDR3 runs to 14 residues. From germline, CDR1 is MNHNS and CDR2 SASEGT. CDR3 amino acids: CASHRTGNPGELFF. As DNA, the CDR3 is TGTGCCAGCCATCGGACAGGGAACCCCGGGGAGCTGTTTTTT.

V gene TRBV5-4 combines with J gene TRBJ2-3; D possibly corresponds to TRBD2 (6 bases). This CDR3 is built from 15 residues. V lost 4 bases and J lost 4, with 16 bases in between. The germline CDR1 and CDR2 sequences are SGHNT and YYREEE (reference sequence). CDR3 coding DNA: TGTGCCAGCAGCACTTGGTCCGGGAGCGCAGATACGCAGTATTTT. It translates to CASSTWSGSADTQYF.

This clone came up once. The V call is TRBV7-9, the J call TRBJ2-2, with 13 positions matching TRBD2. Germline CDR1 and CDR2: SEHNR and FQNEAQ (reference sequence). The CDR3 totals 16 residues. The J segment lost 7 bases and the V segment lost 6 bases, leaving 8 bases of the junction unmatched. The CDR3: CASRFGLAGVFGELFF. DNA of the CDR3: TGTGCCAGCAGATTTGGACTAGCGGGGGTTTTCGGGGAGCTGTTTTTT.

The V call is TRBV2, the J call TRBJ1-1; 10 nucleotides align to TRBD1. The V segment lost 5 bases and the J segment 6 bases; nucleotides outside the gene matches: 6. The CDR3 totals 14 residues. Germline V gene data show CDR1 as SNHLY and CDR2 as FYNNEI. CDR3 DNA sequence: TGTGCCAGCAGTAAGGACAGGGGGAGCGCTGAAGCTTTCTTT. It codes for CASSKDRGSAEAFF.

In this sample, this clone turned up a few times. The V and J genes are TRBV6-5 and TRBJ1-6, with TRBD1 as a possible D gene (6 bases). CDR1 MNHEY and CDR2 SVGAGI come from the germline V gene. Trimming removed 4 bases from V and 8 bases from J, with 12 bases in between. This CDR3 region has 14 residues. The CDR3: CASSLVQGDSPLHF. DNA of the CDR3: TGTGCCAGCAGTTTAGTACAGGGAGATTCACCCCTCCACTTT.

The chain combines TRBV6-1 with TRBJ2-5; D remains ambiguous. V was pared by 11 bases and J by 1 base, with 17 bases between. The CDR3 loop spans 14 amino acids. Looked up from germline, CDR1 is MNHNS and CDR2 is SASEGT. The CDR3 region is CAFSGSAPQETQYF. DNA for the CDR3: TGTGCCTTCTCCGGGTCAGCCCCCCAAGAGACCCAGTACTTC.

This clone was detected only once. J is TRBJ2-7 and V is TRBV6-5; D call uncertain. V dropped 6 bases and J dropped 2 bases, with 5 bases sitting between them. This CDR3 region has 11 residues. Looked up from germline, CDR1 is MNHEY and CDR2 is SVGAGI. The CDR3 DNA sequence: TGTGCCAGCAGAACTCCCTACGAGCAGTACTTC. Translation gives CASRTPYEQYF.

The chain couples TRBV4-1 to TRBJ2-2; D might be TRBD1 (6 bases). V was shortened by 2 bases and J by 3 bases, with 13 bases between the two germline ends. CDR3 length: 16 residues. Looked up from germline, CDR1 is MGHRA and CDR2 is YSYEKL. The CDR3 protein is CASSQYVTGYTGELFF. CDR3 nucleotide sequence: TGCGCCAGCAGCCAATACGTCACAGGGTACACCGGGGAGCTGTTTTTT.

The genes are TRBV7-2 and TRBJ2-3, with 9 bases aligning to TRBD2. Germline assignment: CDR1 SGHTA and CDR2 FQGNSA. The J segment lost 4 bases and the V segment lost 1 base, leaving 6 bases of the junction unmatched. The CDR3 length is 16 residues. The DNA for the CDR3 is TGTGCCAGCAGCTTAGACGAGAGCGGGGGGTCAGATACGCAGTATTTT. The encoded protein is CASSLDESGGSDTQYF.

J is TRBJ2-1 and V is TRBV7-2, with 8 bases fitting TRBD2. CDR1 is SGHTA, CDR2 FQGNSA, per germline. Trimming cost V 3 bases and J 5 bases; bases outside gene matches: 9. The CDR3 has 16 residues. CDR3 in DNA: TGTGCCAGCAGCTTCTTTCTTAGCGGGGAGGACAATGAGCAGTTCTTC. This sequence encodes CASSFFLSGEDNEQFF.

The chain is built from TRBV7-3 and TRBJ2-5; possible D gene TRBD1, 5 bases. V lost 2 bases to trimming and J lost 7 bases, with 14 bases between them. This CDR3 spans 14 amino acids. Per the germline V gene, CDR1 is SGHTA and CDR2 is FQGTGA. CDR3 loop: CASSLLGPLGTQYF. In nucleotides, the CDR3 is TGTGCCAGCAGCTTACTGGGGCCACTGGGGACCCAGTACTTC.

The rearrangement uses TRBV5-1 and TRBJ1-2; D remains unclear. Germline values: CDR1 SGHRS, CDR2 YFSETQ. CDR3 length: 14 residues. V was cut by 4 bases and J by 7 bases, with 17 bases left in between. The CDR3 loop is CASSPPTAGSGYTF. The CDR3 nucleotides are TGCGCCAGCAGCCCCCCTACCGCGGGATCTGGCTACACCTTC. Full variable domain (remainder filled in from reference TRBV5-1 and TRBJ1-2): KAGVTQTPRYLIKTRGQQVTLSCSPISGHRSVSWYQQTPGQGLQFLFEYFSETQRNKGNFPGRFSGRQFSNSRSEMNVSTLELGDSALYLCASSPPTAGSGYTFGSGTRLTVV.

This rearrangement joins TRBV28 to TRBJ2-2; D is unclear. V was pared by 6 bases and J by 1 base, with 6 bases between. The germline V gene has CDR1 MDHEN and CDR2 SYDVKM. CDR3 length: 13 amino acids. The CDR3 region has the DNA TGTGCCAGCAGCGAGGAGAACACCGGGGAGCTGTTTTTT. Residues: CASSEENTGELFF. The full variable domain, its missing parts supplied by reference TRBV28 and TRBJ2-2, is DVKVTQSSRYLVKRTGEKVFLECVQDMDHENMFWYRQDPGLGLRLIYFSYDVKMKEKGDIPEGYSVSREKKERFSLILESASTNQTSMYLCASSEENTGELFFGEGSRLTVL.

The gene calls are TRBV6-1 and TRBJ2-7, with 7 bases lining up with TRBD1. CDR3 length equals 13 residues. The germline V gene has CDR1 MNHNS and CDR2 SASEGT. V trimming: 6 bases; J trimming: 3 bases; junction bases outside the gene matches: 5. The CDR3 loop reads CASRQQGIYEQYF. The CDR3 DNA sequence: TGTGCCAGCAGACAACAGGGGATCTACGAGCAGTACTTC.

Only a few counts were recorded for this clone. The chain joins TRBV4-2 to TRBJ2-7, with 9 bases matching TRBD2. Germline loops: CDR1 LGHNA, CDR2 YNFKEQ. The CDR3 extends over 16 amino acids. Trimming removed 2 bases from V and 5 bases from J; junction bases left unmatched: 10. The CDR3 spells CASSQWGGTSSDEQYF. CDR3 nucleotides: TGTGCCAGCAGCCAATGGGGGGGGACTAGCAGCGACGAGCAGTACTTC.

This rearrangement joins TRBV6-4 to TRBJ1-4; maybe TRBD1 (5 bases). The CDR3 spans 15 residues. Trimming stripped 0 bases from V and 3 bases from J, with 8 bases between. Germline values: CDR1 MRHNA, CDR2 SNTAGT. The CDR3, as DNA: TGTGCCAGCAGTGACTCGGCAGGGTCTAATGAAAAACTGTTTTTT. Translation: CASSDSAGSNEKLFF.

The chain recombines TRBV4-1 with TRBJ2-1; TRBD2 agrees at 10 bases. V gave up 1 base and J gave up 7 bases; unmatched junction bases: 7. Germline loops: CDR1 MGHRA, CDR2 YSYEKL. CDR3 size: 16 residues. In nucleotides, the CDR3 is TGCGCCAGCAGCCAAGTTTCTAGCGGGAGCTATAATGAGCAGTTCTTC. This encodes CASSQVSSGSYNEQFF.

The chain employs TRBV30 and TRBJ1-6; D is perhaps TRBD1 (5 bases). The CDR3 length is 16 residues. The V gene lost 3 bases and the J gene lost 5 bases, with 17 bases spanning the gap. Per germline, CDR1 GTSNPN and CDR2 SVGIG (reference sequence). The CDR3 DNA is TGTGCCTGGAGACCTCGGACATTCCACGATAATTCACCCCTCCACTTT. This gives the protein CAWRPRTFHDNSPLHF.

The V call is TRBV7-2, the J call TRBJ2-1; 8 bases line up with TRBD1. The V and J ends lost 5 bases and 8 bases, in that order; junction bases with no gene match: 11. Germline CDR1 reads SGHTA; CDR2 reads FQGNSA. The CDR3 loop spans 15 amino acids. The CDR3 coding sequence is TGTGCCAGCAGCGATTGGACAGGGTTGGGCGATGAGCAGTTCTTC. Protein product: CASSDWTGLGDEQFF.

The V call is TRBV28, the J call TRBJ2-5; the D is unclear. The CDR3 spans 13 residues. The germline gives CDR1 MDHEN, CDR2 SYDVKM. V gave up 3 bases and J gave up 9 bases, with 14 bases separating them. CDR3 nucleotides: TGTGCCAGCAGTTTCTCCGGCGGTTTGGCCCAGTACTTC. It encodes CASSFSGGLAQYF.

The chain recombines TRBV27 with TRBJ2-7; no clear D gene. Trimming took off 8 bases at V and 12 bases at J, with 8 bases between the two ends. From germline, CDR1 is MNHEY and CDR2 SMNVEV (reference sequence). The CDR3 covers 8 residues. CDR3 sequence reads: CASATPYF. In nucleotides, the CDR3 is TGTGCCAGCGCAACTCCGTACTTC.

This chain links TRBV19 with TRBJ2-5; the D gene is possibly TRBD1 (6 bases). The assigned J gene may be wrong: the sequence end matches TRBJ2-7 better. The CDR3 is made up of 13 amino acids. The germline V gene encodes CDR1 LNHDA and CDR2 SQIVND (reference sequence). CDR3 coding DNA: TGTGCCAGTCGGGACACTAGTTCCTACGAGCAGTACTTC. It yields the protein CASRDTSSYEQYF.

This clone was detected only once. This rearrangement joins TRBV7-9 to TRBJ1-2; D is ambiguous. Germline-derived CDR1 and CDR2 are SEHNR and FQNEAQ (reference sequence). Trimming took 1 base from V and 3 from J, leaving 6 bases between them. The CDR3 extends over 13 amino acids. CDR3 loop: CASSLELHYGYTF. DNA of the CDR3: TGTGCCAGCAGCTTAGAGCTTCACTATGGCTACACCTTC.

The rearrangement uses TRBV2 and TRBJ1-2; D unresolved. CDR3 length: 12 amino acids. Germline V gene data show CDR1 as SNHLY and CDR2 as FYNNEI. Trimming pared 8 bases from V and 7 bases from J, leaving 14 bases between. The CDR3 DNA sequence: TGTGCCAGCCCCGAGGTCCGTCTTGGCTACACCTTC. Translated, it gives CASPEVRLGYTF.

Concerning this clone: Other nucleotide sequences in the sample specify the same CDR3. V usage is TRBV5-6 and J usage is TRBJ1-5, with D uncertain. CDR3 length: 13 amino acids. V lost 1 base to trimming and J lost 4 bases, with 6 bases between them. The germline CDR1 and CDR2 sequences are SGHDT and YYEEEE. The CDR3: CASSLFGNQPQHF. The CDR3 nucleotides are TGTGCCAGCAGCTTGTTCGGGAATCAGCCCCAGCATTTT.

In DNA, the CDR3 is TGTGCCAGCTCCCCCTTTGGGGGGAATAGCAATCAGCCCCAGCATTTT. Amino acid sequence: CASSPFGGNSNQPQHF. This chain joins TRBV7-6 and TRBJ1-5; tentative D call: TRBD1 (5 bases). This CDR3 comprises 16 residues. V lost 8 bases and J lost 0, with 17 bases in between. Germline assignment: CDR1 SGHVS and CDR2 FNYEAQ.

The chain employs TRBV5-6 and TRBJ1-4; D ambiguous. Deletions cut 4 bases from V and 5 bases from J, with 18 bases between. This CDR3 comprises 16 residues. The germline V gene encodes CDR1 SGHDT and CDR2 YYEEEE. The CDR3: CASSLVSFRSNEKLFF. The CDR3 nucleotides are TGTGCCAGCAGCCTGGTTAGTTTCCGGTCGAATGAAAAACTGTTTTTT.

The V call is TRBV28, the J call TRBJ1-1; a weak D match, TRBD1 (5 bases). The germline gives CDR1 MDHEN, CDR2 SYDVKM. This CDR3 region has 15 residues. The ends were cut back, 2 bases at V and 11 bases at J, with 21 bases in the middle. CDR3 loop: CASSLGRAFSPTAFF. CDR3 bases: TGTGCCAGCAGTTTAGGCAGGGCGTTCTCCCCGACGGCTTTCTTT.